Presented here are 20 T cell receptor beta chains from one specimen sequenced in a study of human T cells and chemical hapten exposure. TCRdb fed the RACE reads into MiXCR, producing one record per CDR3 protein. The data contain about 160,000 distinct CDR3 sequences, around a quarter of them singletons. Time point noted: patch test 3, about 24 weeks after DPC sensitization. Treatment of the sample: therapeutic diphenylcyclopropenone sensitization with weekly scalp DPC. The source was whole blood, collected in connection with sensitization to the hapten diphenylcyclopropenone (DPC). These receptors came from a woman younger than 30 with alopecia areata. Some clones in this sample may be carry-over from other donors' samples.

V usage is TRBV24-1 and J usage is TRBJ2-3; 8 nucleotides line up with TRBD2. CDR1 KGHDR and CDR2 SFDVKD come from the germline V gene. Trimming at V came to 4 bases and at J to 0 bases, leaving 14 bases not matched to a gene. This CDR3 is 19 amino acids long. In nucleotides, the CDR3 is TGTGCCACCAGTGAAGGCCCAGCGGGGGCCTCGACTAGCACAGATACGCAGTATTTT. Translated: CATSEGPAGASTSTDTQYF.

This clonotype was found a few times. The V and J genes are TRBV20-1 and TRBJ2-3; the D call may be TRBD1 or TRBD2 (5 bases each). Germline V gene lookup returns CDR1 DFQATT and CDR2 SNEGSKA (reference sequence). This CDR3 region has 15 residues. V shed 5 bases and J shed 2 bases, with 17 bases lying between them. The CDR3 is CSAGTPGPLTDTQYF. CDR3 sequence (DNA): TGCAGTGCTGGGACGCCGGGACCACTCACAGATACGCAGTATTTT.

This clonotype was observed a handful of times. CDR3 residues: CSVGANGEKLFF. In DNA, the CDR3 is TGCAGCGTTGGGGCCAACGGGGAAAAACTGTTTTTT. The genes are TRBV29-1 and TRBJ1-4; D gene ambiguous. V lost 4 bases and J 8 bases, leaving 11 bases between the germline ends. This CDR3 region has 12 residues. Per germline, CDR1 SQVTM and CDR2 ANQGSEA.

In its sample, this clonotype was seen a few times. The CDR3 sequence is CASSLSGPGEAFF. CDR3 in DNA: TGTGCCAGCAGCTTATCGGGGCCTGGTGAAGCTTTCTTT. The chain links TRBV7-9 to TRBJ1-1, with D possibly matching TRBD1 (5 bases). CDR1 SEHNR and CDR2 FQNEAQ come from the germline V gene (reference sequence). The CDR3 is 13 residues long. V lost 2 bases and J 7 bases, leaving 11 bases between the germline ends.

The sample holds a few counts of this clonotype. The J gene is TRBJ2-1, the V gene TRBV4-1; D might be TRBD1 or TRBD2, each matching 5 bases. The CDR3 runs to 13 residues. Germline loops: CDR1 MGHRA, CDR2 YSYEKL. V lost 0 bases, J lost 11 bases, and 11 bases lay in between. The DNA for the CDR3 is TGCGCCAGCAGCCAAGAGAGGGGCCAGCAGCAGTTCTTC. This gives the protein CASSQERGQQQFF.

This clonotype was seen only once. This rearrangement joins TRBV6-5 to TRBJ2-2, with D hard to call. V was cut by 2 bases and J by 7 bases, with 5 bases left in between. The CDR3 consists of 12 residues. The germline V gene has CDR1 MNHEY and CDR2 SVGAGI. In DNA, the CDR3 is TGTGCCAGCAGTTACGGGCTCGGGGAGCTGTTTTTT. Residues: CASSYGLGELFF.

This chain uses TRBV20-1 with TRBJ2-3; D is uncertain. Germline V gene sequence: CDR1 DFQATT, CDR2 SNEGSKA (reference sequence). The CDR3 is 12 amino acids. V shed 3 bases and J shed 2 bases, with 6 bases lying between them. The CDR3 loop is CSARSDTDTQYF. DNA of the CDR3: TGCAGTGCTAGGTCCGACACAGATACGCAGTATTTT.

The rearrangement uses TRBV7-2 and TRBJ2-7, with 9 bases that match TRBD1. This CDR3 is built from 14 residues. In germline, CDR1 is SGHTA, CDR2 FQGNSA. The junction had 8 bases not matched to a gene; V was cut back by 5 bases and J by 6 bases. The CDR3 reads CASSLTGGKGEQYF. CDR3 coding DNA: TGTGCCAGCAGCCTGACAGGGGGAAAAGGCGAGCAGTACTTC.

The chain carries TRBV13 and TRBJ2-2; 9 bases match TRBD1. Per the germline V gene, CDR1 is PRHDT and CDR2 is FYEKMQ (reference sequence). After removal of 5 bases from V and 6 bases from J, the junction contained 7 bases not matched to a gene. The CDR3 totals 15 residues. The CDR3 coding sequence is TGTGCCAGCAGCCCCCCTAACAGGGGGCCCGGGGAGCTGTTTTTT. The encoded protein is CASSPPNRGPGELFF.

The chain recombines TRBV3-1 with TRBJ2-3; D is unclear. This CDR3 has 14 amino acids. The V gene lost 0 bases and the J gene lost 2 bases, with 6 bases spanning the gap. Germline CDR1 LGHDT, CDR2 YNNKEL (reference sequence). Here the CDR3 DNA reads TGTGCCAGCAGCCAAGACCCTATCACAGATACGCAGTATTTT. It codes for CASSQDPITDTQYF.

This chain joins TRBV20-1 and TRBJ1-3; 10 nucleotides line up with TRBD1. The germline gives CDR1 DFQATT, CDR2 SNEGSKA (reference sequence). This CDR3 has 14 amino acids. V lost 3 bases and J lost 7; bases outside the gene matches: 6. The CDR3 sequence: CSASPGTGVNTIYF. In DNA form, the CDR3 reads TGCAGTGCTAGCCCCGGGACAGGGGTTAACACCATATATTTT.

This chain connects TRBV5-6 to TRBJ2-7, with no clear D. The CDR3 is made up of 14 amino acids. Germline assignment: CDR1 SGHDT and CDR2 YYEEEE. Trimming stripped 0 bases from V and 0 bases from J, with 7 bases between. The CDR3 here is CASSLDSSSYEQYF. In DNA, the CDR3 is TGTGCCAGCAGCTTGGACAGTAGCTCCTACGAGCAGTACTTC.

The genes are TRBV5-1 and TRBJ2-3, with a possible D match to TRBD2 (5 bases). Germline V gene sequence: CDR1 SGHRS, CDR2 YFSETQ. The CDR3 runs to 13 residues. Trimming took off 7 bases at V and 0 bases at J, with 9 bases between the two ends. This CDR3 is CASGSFSTDTQYF. The CDR3 DNA reads TGCGCCAGCGGGAGTTTTAGCACAGATACGCAGTATTTT.

This clonotype was detected a few times. The CDR3 DNA sequence: TGTGCCAGCAGCGTAGGGCGTTTCTCTGGGGCCAACGTCCTGACTTTC. Translation: CASSVGRFSGANVLTF. The chain recombines TRBV9 with TRBJ2-6; D unclear. Germline assignment: CDR1 SGDLS and CDR2 YYNGEE. V lost 0 bases to trimming and J lost 0 bases, with 7 bases between them. CDR3 length: 16 residues.

The chain is built from TRBV5-1 and TRBJ1-1; no clear D. Trimming left V 4 bases short and J 3 bases short, with 13 bases between. CDR1 is SGHRS, CDR2 YFSETQ, per germline. CDR3 length: 14 amino acids. CDR3 sequence (DNA): TGCGCCAGCAGCATCCTACAATGGGACACTGAAGCTTTCTTT. Amino acids: CASSILQWDTEAFF.

This clonotype was seen a few times. This sequence joins TRBV6-5 and TRBJ1-5; D is unclear. The germline V gene encodes CDR1 MNHEY and CDR2 SVGAGI. V lost 6 bases and J lost 4, with 16 bases in between. The CDR3 covers 15 residues. The CDR3 DNA follows: TGTGCCAGCAGATCGTCCGGGTCGGCTAATCAGCCCCAGCATTTT. This codes for CASRSSGSANQPQHF.

V usage is TRBV12-3 or TRBV12-4 and J usage is TRBJ1-5, with D possibly being TRBD1 (5 bases). The CDR3 has 16 residues. The V end was cut by 3 bases, the J end by 4 bases, with 16 bases between. CDR3 in amino acids: CASSFDRGGRNQPQHF. The DNA of the CDR3 is TGTGCCAGCAGTTTTGACCGTGGGGGTAGGAATCAGCCCCAGCATTTT.

This clonotype was counted a few times. The rearrangement uses TRBV30 and TRBJ1-1; TRBD1 matches 11 bases. The V gene end was trimmed by 0 bases and the J gene end by 4 bases; junction bases not matched to a gene: 7. Germline CDR1 reads GTSNPN; CDR2 reads SVGIG (reference sequence). The CDR3 runs to 16 residues. In DNA form, the CDR3 reads TGTGCCTGGAGTGTAAATTTGGGACAGGGGGTCACTGAAGCTTTCTTT. The encoded protein is CAWSVNLGQGVTEAFF. Using reference TRBV30 and TRBJ1-1 for the parts outside the CDR3, the full variable domain is SQTIHQWPATLVQPVGSPLSLECTVEGTSNPNLYWYRQAAGRGLQLLFYSVGIGQISSEVPQNLSASRPQDRQFILSSKKLLLSDSGFYLCAWSVNLGQGVTEAFFGQGTRLTVV.

This clonotype was seen ten or more times. The chain recombines TRBV6-5 with TRBJ2-6, with 12 bases matching TRBD2. The CDR3 runs 17 residues. Germline CDR1 is MNHEY and CDR2 is SVGAGI. With 7 bases clipped from V and 2 bases from J, the junction kept 6 bases outside the gene matches. CDR3 bases: TGTGCCAGCAAGATGAGACTAGCGGGGGCTGGGGCCAACGTCCTGACTTTC. It yields the protein CASKMRLAGAGANVLTF.

CDR3 DNA: TGTGCCAGCAGCGGCGTCGCGGGAGGAGGCGTTGAGCAGTTCTTC. Translation gives CASSGVAGGGVEQFF. The genes are TRBV7-6 and TRBJ2-1; 8 nucleotides align to TRBD2. V trimming: 5 bases; J trimming: 9 bases; junction bases outside the gene matches: 12. The CDR3 is made up of 15 amino acids. Germline assignment: CDR1 SGHVS and CDR2 FNYEAQ.